One and the same sample provided the 20 T cell receptor beta chains below, sequenced in a study of control samples from healthy donors and cancer patients. Clones were sequenced by immunoSEQ multiplex PCR, and TCRdb holds only the in-frame ones, with some missing. The sample lists 100,000 to 150,000 clones, roughly 90% occurring once. Specimen: blood. The receptors here all came from a man over 45 in good health.

The rearrangement uses TRBV30 and TRBJ1-1, with 7 bases lining up with TRBD1. The CDR3 runs 13 residues. In germline, CDR1 is GTSNPN, CDR2 SVGIG (reference sequence). The junction had 5 bases not matched to a gene; V was cut back by 4 bases and J by 3 bases. The CDR3 nucleotides are TGTGCCTGGACTAAAACAGGGGACACTGAAGCTTTCTTT. Translation gives CAWTKTGDTEAFF.

The chain has TRBV25-1 and TRBJ2-7, with D perhaps matching TRBD2 (5 bases). Germline V gives CDR1 MGHDK, CDR2 SYGVNS. The CDR3 covers 16 residues. Trimming took 5 bases from V and 1 from J, leaving 18 bases between them. CDR3 sequence reads: CASSPTLGRHSYEQYF. DNA of the CDR3: TGTGCCAGCAGTCCGACTTTAGGGAGACATTCCTACGAGCAGTACTTC.

This chain joins TRBV12-3 or TRBV12-4 and TRBJ2-5; weak D call: TRBD2 (5 bases). Trimming pared 6 bases from V and 4 bases from J, leaving 9 bases between. CDR3 length equals 12 residues. The CDR3 loop reads CASSYAGETQYF. The CDR3 coding sequence is TGTGCCAGCAGCTACGCGGGAGAGACCCAGTACTTC.

The rearrangement links TRBV5-1 to TRBJ1-6, with 7 bases that match TRBD1. CDR3 length: 14 amino acids. In germline, CDR1 is SGHRS, CDR2 YFSETQ. The J segment lost 10 bases and the V segment lost 5 bases, leaving 9 bases of the junction unmatched. The CDR3 spells CASSSGTAKSPLHF. Written as DNA, the CDR3 is TGCGCCAGCAGTTCTGGGACAGCGAAATCACCCCTCCACTTT. The full variable domain, rest sourced from reference TRBV5-1 and TRBJ1-6, is KAGVTQTPRYLIKTRGQQVTLSCSPISGHRSVSWYQQTPGQGLQFLFEYFSETQRNKGNFPGRFSGRQFSNSRSEMNVSTLELGDSALYLCASSSGTAKSPLHFGNGTRLTVT.

The J gene is TRBJ1-1, the V gene TRBV14; 11 bases are a match to TRBD1. After removal of 5 bases from V and 3 bases from J, the junction contained 5 bases not matched to a gene. CDR1 and CDR2 (germline): SGHDN, FVKESK. This CDR3 spans 15 amino acids. The CDR3 is CASSWTGGAYTEAFF. Here the CDR3 DNA reads TGTGCCAGCAGCTGGACAGGGGGCGCGTACACTGAAGCTTTCTTT. The entire variable domain, with the rest obtained from reference TRBV14 and TRBJ1-1, is as follows: EAGVTQFPSHSVIEKGQTVTLRCDPISGHDNLYWYRRVMGKEIKFLLHFVKESKQDESGMPNNRFLAERTGGTYSTLKVQPAELEDSGVYFCASSWTGGAYTEAFFGQGTRLTVV.

This clone was observed a handful of times. The V gene is TRBV5-1, the J gene TRBJ1-2; no clear D. Germline-derived CDR1 and CDR2 are SGHRS and YFSETQ. The germline V and J ends were trimmed by 5 bases and 0 bases, with 14 bases remaining between them. The CDR3 has 15 residues. As DNA, the CDR3 is TGCGCCAGCAGGCTCTCGCCGAATACTAACTATGGCTACACCTTC. It encodes CASRLSPNTNYGYTF.

This clone was seen more than once but under ten times. The CDR3 DNA reads as TGTGCCAGCAGTTCCCAGGGTCCTCGCTATGGCTACACCTTC. Translating gives CASSSQGPRYGYTF. V usage is TRBV27 and J usage is TRBJ1-2, with a possible D match to TRBD1 (5 bases). This CDR3 region has 14 residues. Germline V lookup: CDR1 MNHEY, CDR2 SMNVEV (reference sequence). V was cut by 4 bases and J by 4 bases, with 13 bases left in between.

This chain connects TRBV19 to TRBJ2-3; D remains ambiguous. Trimming removed 5 bases at V and 0 bases at J, with 9 bases between. CDR3 length: 14 amino acids. CDR1 and CDR2 from the germline V gene are LNHDA and SQIVND (reference sequence). CDR3 in DNA: TGTGCCAGTAGTCCCTTGACAAGCACAGATACGCAGTATTTT. This sequence encodes CASSPLTSTDTQYF.

The V call is TRBV5-1, the J call TRBJ1-2; the D gene is possibly TRBD1 (5 bases). The CDR3 is 14 residues long. The V gene lost 4 bases and the J gene lost 2 bases, with 12 bases spanning the gap. The germline gives CDR1 SGHRS, CDR2 YFSETQ. The CDR3 spells CASSPGADNYGYTF. Here the CDR3 DNA reads TGCGCCAGCAGCCCCGGGGCGGACAACTATGGCTACACCTTC.

The chain recombines TRBV11-2 with TRBJ1-6, with a tentative D call TRBD1 (5 bases). This CDR3 is 14 amino acids long. V shed 3 bases and J shed 7 bases, with 10 bases lying between them. CDR1 and CDR2 (germline): SGHAT, FQNNGV. The CDR3 DNA follows: TGTGCCAGCAGCTTTCAGGGTAGGAATTCACCCCTCCACTTT. It encodes CASSFQGRNSPLHF. Filled out from reference TRBV11-2 and TRBJ1-6, the complete variable domain reads EAGVAQSPRYKIIEKRQSVAFWCNPISGHATLYWYQQILGQGPKLLIQFQNNGVVDDSQLPKDRFSAERLKGVDSTLKIQPAKLEDSAVYLCASSFQGRNSPLHFGNGTRLTVT.

The chain is built from TRBV19 and TRBJ2-3; D call uncertain. CDR1 and CDR2 from the germline V gene are LNHDA and SQIVND (reference sequence). The CDR3 loop spans 12 amino acids. Deletions cut 3 bases from V and 6 bases from J, with 7 bases between. CDR3 nucleotides: TGTGCCAGTAGTATGTTCGGTGATACGCAGTATTTT. Amino acids: CASSMFGDTQYF.

The count of this clone is one. V gene TRBV6-4 combines with J gene TRBJ1-1, with D maybe TRBD1 (5 bases). Germline V CDR1 and CDR2: MRHNA, SNTAGT. V lost 2 bases and J 3 bases, leaving 13 bases between the germline ends. There are 15 residues in the CDR3. The CDR3 protein is CASSDRQGGHTEAFF. Here the CDR3 DNA reads TGTGCCAGCAGTGACCGGCAGGGTGGTCACACTGAAGCTTTCTTT.

The V gene is TRBV23-1, the J gene TRBJ1-2, with D maybe TRBD1 (6 bases). TRBV23-1 is known as an ORF, though its function is uncertain. V gave up 3 bases and J gave up 2 bases, with 13 bases separating them. This CDR3 contains 15 residues. CDR3 sequence reads: CASSQGGRANYGYTF. Here the CDR3 DNA reads TGCGCCAGCAGTCAGGGGGGCAGGGCAAACTATGGCTACACCTTC.

This rearrangement joins TRBV9 to TRBJ1-2; D not resolved. The CDR3 has 15 amino acids. V was clipped by 0 bases and J by 9 bases, with 18 bases between them. Germline V lookup: CDR1 SGDLS, CDR2 YYNGEE. The CDR3 loop reads CASSVGDAVKYSYTF. CDR3 bases: TGTGCCAGCAGCGTAGGAGACGCGGTTAAATATAGCTACACCTTC.

The chain links TRBV9 to TRBJ1-6; 8 bases agree with TRBD1. The ends lost 0 bases at V and 7 bases at J; junction bases unmatched: 3. CDR1 SGDLS and CDR2 YYNGEE come from the germline V gene. The CDR3 is made up of 15 amino acids. This CDR3 is CASSVEQGGNSPLHF. CDR3 sequence (DNA): TGTGCCAGCAGCGTAGAACAGGGGGGAAATTCACCCCTCCACTTT.

About this clone: The junction differs from germline at one of its ends, possibly a read error. The chain links TRBV7-2 to TRBJ2-7; 8 bases align to TRBD2. Germline V CDR1 and CDR2: SGHTA, FQGNSA. The length of the CDR3 is 16 residues. CDR3 nucleotides: TGTGCCAGCACCTTAGTAGCGGGGCTAAGCTCCTACGAGCAGTACTTC. It encodes CASTLVAGLSSYEQYF.

This chain connects TRBV24-1 to TRBJ2-2; 7 bases are a match to TRBD1. CDR3 length: 13 residues. Germline V gene data show CDR1 as KGHDR and CDR2 as SFDVKD. V lost 9 bases and J lost 4; bases outside the gene matches: 4. For the CDR3, the DNA is TGTGCCACCTGGGACAGATTCACCGGGGAGCTGTTTTTT. It specifies CATWDRFTGELFF.

This chain joins TRBV5-8 and TRBJ1-2, with D possibly matching TRBD1 (5 bases). Per the germline V gene, CDR1 is SGHTS and CDR2 is YDEGEE. V lost 1 base, J lost 6 bases, and 10 bases lay in between. This CDR3 has 13 residues. As DNA, the CDR3 is TGTGCCAGCAGCTTGCCAGGGAACCATGGCTACACCTTC. Translated: CASSLPGNHGYTF.

The J gene is TRBJ2-3, the V gene TRBV3-1 (or the pseudogene TRBV3-2), with TRBD2 matching over 8 bases. J lost 1 base, V lost 0 bases, and 3 bases had no gene match. The CDR3 runs to 16 residues. Per the germline V gene, CDR1 is LGHDT and CDR2 is YNNKEL (reference sequence). This chain's CDR3 is CASSQEWRGGTDTQYF. CDR3 sequence (DNA): TGTGCCAGCAGCCAAGAATGGCGGGGGGGCACAGATACGCAGTATTTT.

The genes are TRBV7-2 and TRBJ1-1; D is ambiguous. This CDR3 spans 13 amino acids. Between the trimmed V and J ends, which lost 1 base and 1 base, there was a span of 4 bases. Germline loops: CDR1 SGHTA, CDR2 FQGNSA. CDR3 bases: TGTGCCAGCAGCTTAGAAGCGAACACTGAAGCTTTCTTT. Protein: CASSLEANTEAFF.